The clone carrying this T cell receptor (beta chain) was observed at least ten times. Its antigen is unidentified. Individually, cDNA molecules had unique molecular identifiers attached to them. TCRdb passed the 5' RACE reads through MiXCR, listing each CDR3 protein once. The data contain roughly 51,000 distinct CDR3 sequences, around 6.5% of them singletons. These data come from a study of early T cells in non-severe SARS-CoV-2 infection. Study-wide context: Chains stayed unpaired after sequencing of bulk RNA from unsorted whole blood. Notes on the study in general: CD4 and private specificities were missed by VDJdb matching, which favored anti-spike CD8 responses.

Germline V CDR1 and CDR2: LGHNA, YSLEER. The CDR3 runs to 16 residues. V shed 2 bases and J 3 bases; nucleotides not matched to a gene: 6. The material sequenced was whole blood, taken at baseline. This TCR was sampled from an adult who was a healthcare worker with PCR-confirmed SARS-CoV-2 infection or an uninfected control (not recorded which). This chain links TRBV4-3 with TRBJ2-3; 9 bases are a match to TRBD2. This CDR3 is CASSQRLAGGTDTQYF. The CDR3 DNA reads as TGCGCCAGCAGCCAACGCCTGGCGGGGGGGACAGATACGCAGTATTTT.